This section outlines one T cell receptor (beta chain) sequence together with its context. The data belong to a study of blood T cell repertoires in COVID-19. Looking at the study overall: Sources were T cells, B-cell-depleted T cells, or PBMCs; the material itself was cDNA or gDNA.

TCRdb keeps only in-frame clones here, not all; method: immunoSEQ multiplex PCR. The table includes tens of thousands of clones, 90% detected once. V lost 4 bases and J lost 6, with 19 bases in between. Per the germline V gene, CDR1 is SNHLY and CDR2 is FYNNEI. The CDR3 is made up of 15 amino acids. This TCR came from a human donor with active COVID-19. The donor label of this sample is uncertain. This sequence joins TRBV2 and TRBJ2-7, with D possibly being TRBD2 (5 bases). Sequencing was carried out using peripheral blood. The CDR3 DNA reads TGTGCCAGCAGTGTTGAGGACCCTAGCCTCGGCGAGCAGTACTTC. Translating it yields CASSVEDPSLGEQYF.